The clone carrying this T cell receptor (beta chain) was detected a few times. The antigen is unknown. TCRdb used MiXCR to reprocess the 5' RACE reads, holding one entry per CDR3 protein. Here the sample spans about 200,000 distinct CDR3 sequences, around 19% being singletons. The data are from a study of T-cell memory formation after mild COVID-19. Findings and limits, study-wide: Later expanders leaned CD4+, whereas day 15 to 85 contracting clones were balanced CD4/CD8. CD4+ contracting clones were found mainly in CM and EM, and CD8+ ones in EMRA.

Per germline, CDR1 SGHTA and CDR2 FQGNSA. The CDR3 has 11 amino acids. With 4 bases removed from V and 11 bases from J, the gap between germline ends came to 10 bases. The TCR comes from an adult woman who had mild COVID-19 (a few samples of this study predate the infection). Cell type and time point are not known. The chain links TRBV7-2 to TRBJ2-3; no definite D call. Sequencing was carried out using PBMCs or a T cell subset sorted from them (not recorded which). The CDR3 loop reads CASSSVGEQYF. As DNA, the CDR3 is TGTGCCAGCAGCTCTGTAGGCGAGCAGTATTTT.